This entry describes one T cell receptor (beta chain). This clonotype was seen a few times. There is no known antigen for this receptor. No qualities accompany the bases; no much larger clone lies one base away. This entry comes from a study of T-cell reconstitution after alpha-beta-depleted transplantation in children (dated by TCRdb to 2015 to 2016). Background on the whole study: T-cell immune reconstitution after TCRalphabeta/CD19-depleted allogeneic hematopoietic cell transplantation in children was quantitatively tracked in the study by means of TCR repertoire profiling.

Cut back by 3 bases and 6 bases, the V and J ends lie 17 bases apart. Taken from the germline V gene (reference sequence), the CDR1 and CDR2 loops are DFQATT and SNEGSKA. There are 14 amino acids in the CDR3, from cysteine to phenylalanine inclusive. Just the 42-base CDR3 DNA is kept, in frame starting at base 1. Library creation used PCR. The sequencer was an Illumina HiSeq 2500. TCR library preparation used molecular barcoding, with unique molecular identifiers applied to normalize quantification of the TCRbeta repertoire. In-frame beta chains were kept once TCRdb had trimmed the public reads at Q25 with fastp and called clones with MiXCR. Rows matching on CDR3 protein sequence are summarized as one entry with the most common DNA and genes. The sample yields a few hundred thousand distinct CDR3 sequences; approximately 11% were counted once. The ten biggest clones cover 4.5% to 7% of the sample.

This receptor was taken from a human donor who donated a stem cell graft to a child with acute myeloid leukemia. The sample in question was PBMCs from the stem cell graft donor, obtained from the stem cell graft. The chain employs TRBV20-1 and TRBJ1-2, and TRBD1 may be the D gene, going by 6 matching bases. The DNA sequence reads TGCAGTGCTAGCGGGACAACTTCGAGGGATGGCTACACCTTC. Protein translation: CSASGTTSRDGYTF.